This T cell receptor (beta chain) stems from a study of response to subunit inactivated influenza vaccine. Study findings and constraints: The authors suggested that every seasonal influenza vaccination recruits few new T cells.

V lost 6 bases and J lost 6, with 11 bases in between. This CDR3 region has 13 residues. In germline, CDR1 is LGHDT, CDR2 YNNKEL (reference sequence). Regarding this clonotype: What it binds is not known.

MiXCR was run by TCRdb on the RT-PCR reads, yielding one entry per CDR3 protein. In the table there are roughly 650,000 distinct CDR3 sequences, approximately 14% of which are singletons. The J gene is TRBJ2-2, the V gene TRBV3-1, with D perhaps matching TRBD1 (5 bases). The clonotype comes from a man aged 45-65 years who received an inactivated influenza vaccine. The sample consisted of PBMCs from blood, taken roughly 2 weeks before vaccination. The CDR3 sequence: CASRGDQPGELFF. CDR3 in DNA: TGTGCCAGCAGAGGGGATCAGCCCGGGGAGCTGTTTTTT.